Listed here are 29 T cell receptor beta chains from one sample, sequenced in a study of blood T cell repertoires in COVID-19. The assay was immunoSEQ multiplex PCR, and TCRdb's table has in-frame clones only and misses some. The table lists a few hundred thousand clones, 81% of them singletons. Sequenced material: PBMCs or T cells enriched from blood (not recorded which). These receptors all come from a man aged 35 to 55 who had recovered from COVID-19.

The rearrangement links TRBV19 to TRBJ1-1; the D gene is possibly TRBD1 (5 bases). Trimming stripped 7 bases from V and 3 bases from J, with 9 bases between. CDR3 length: 12 residues. The germline V gene has CDR1 LNHDA and CDR2 SQIVND (reference sequence). CDR3 DNA sequence: TGTGCCAGTATACGGGGGTACACTGAAGCTTTCTTT. Translation: CASIRGYTEAFF. The full variable domain, rest sourced from reference TRBV19 and TRBJ1-1, is DGGITQSPKYLFRKEGQNVTLSCEQNLNHDAMYWYRQDPGQGLRLIYYSQIVNDFQKGDIAEGYSVSREKKESFPLTVTSAQKNPTAFYLCASIRGYTEAFFGQGTRLTVV.

This clone was seen a handful of times. This chain uses TRBV27 with TRBJ1-1; D ambiguous. Germline assignment: CDR1 MNHEY and CDR2 SMNVEV (reference sequence). V lost 4 bases to trimming and J lost 0 bases, with 9 bases between them. The CDR3 has 14 amino acids. The CDR3 coding sequence is TGTGCCAGCAGTTCGCCCCGGTTGAACACTGAAGCTTTCTTT. It is translated as CASSSPRLNTEAFF.

The chain recombines TRBV6-1 with TRBJ1-1; D is unclear. The CDR3 sequence is 12 residues long. Deletions cut 1 base from V and 6 bases from J, with 6 bases between. Germline CDR1 is MNHNS and CDR2 is SASEGT. CDR3 sequence: CASSEVAAEAFF. The CDR3 bases are TGTGCCAGCAGTGAAGTGGCGGCTGAAGCTTTCTTT.

As regards this clone: Distinct nucleotide sequences in the sample also encode this CDR3. V gene TRBV19 combines with J gene TRBJ1-5; 7 nucleotides agree with TRBD1. Germline V gives CDR1 LNHDA, CDR2 SQIVND (reference sequence). Germline trimming cut 5 bases from V and 2 bases from J; bases unmatched to any gene: 3. CDR3 size: 14 residues. DNA for the CDR3: TGTGCCAGTAGTCTCACAGGGGGCAATCAGCCCCAGCATTTT. Translation: CASSLTGGNQPQHF.

The chain employs TRBV6-2 or TRBV6-3 and TRBJ2-2, with D possibly TRBD2 on 6 matching bases. The CDR3 totals 15 residues. V lost 2 bases, J lost 4 bases, and 11 bases lay in between. Germline loops: CDR1 MNHEY, CDR2 SVGEGT. The CDR3 is CASSYGLIGTGELFF. The CDR3, as DNA: TGTGCCAGCAGTTACGGACTAATCGGCACCGGGGAGCTGTTTTTT.

This clone was seen a single time. The J gene is TRBJ1-5, the V gene TRBV5-1, with TRBD1 identical over 9 bases. Unmatched junction bases numbered 5, after V lost 1 base and J lost 6 bases. Germline CDR1 and CDR2: SGHRS and YFSETQ. This CDR3 has 15 residues. CDR3 DNA: TGCGCCAGCAGCTTGTCGGGACAGGGACTTCAGCCCCAGCATTTT. Translation gives CASSLSGQGLQPQHF.

The chain links TRBV5-1 to TRBJ1-5; D ambiguous. Germline CDR1 SGHRS, CDR2 YFSETQ. The V and J ends lost 4 bases and 3 bases respectively, with 8 bases between them. The CDR3 totals 13 residues. CDR3 sequence: CASSRGPNQPQHF. CDR3 DNA: TGCGCCAGCAGCCGCGGGCCCAATCAGCCCCAGCATTTT.

The chain employs TRBV29-1 and TRBJ2-2, with 11 bases that match TRBD2. Germline CDR1 is SQVTM and CDR2 is ANQGSEA. V dropped 6 bases and J dropped 3; count of bases not matched to a gene: 12. This CDR3 is 17 amino acids long. The CDR3 is CSVLSGGGISDTGELFF. The CDR3 nucleotides are TGCAGCGTGCTTAGCGGGGGGGGCATTTCGGACACCGGGGAGCTGTTTTTT.

The chain uses TRBV19 and TRBJ2-7; tentative D call: TRBD1 (5 bases). CDR3 size: 15 residues. Germline V gene lookup returns CDR1 LNHDA and CDR2 SQIVND (reference sequence). Deletions cut 3 bases from V and 6 bases from J, with 18 bases between. The chain's CDR3 is CASSMQGSNPSEQYF. The CDR3, as DNA: TGTGCCAGTAGTATGCAGGGATCGAATCCCTCCGAGCAGTACTTC.

The J gene is TRBJ1-2, the V gene TRBV7-2; no clear D gene. This CDR3 has 12 residues. The ends were cut back, 3 bases at V and 8 bases at J, with 10 bases in the middle. Germline V lookup: CDR1 SGHTA, CDR2 FQGNSA. In DNA form, the CDR3 reads TGTGCCAGCAGCTTTTACGGGAAAGGCTACACCTTC. Residues: CASSFYGKGYTF.

Only a few counts were recorded for this clone. This chain uses TRBV7-9 with TRBJ1-2; no firm D call. The CDR3 has 12 residues. Germline assignment: CDR1 SEHNR and CDR2 FQNEAQ (reference sequence). Trimming took 2 bases from V and 6 from J, leaving 7 bases between them. The CDR3 DNA reads TGTGCCAGCAGCTTAAATTTCGATGGCTACACCTTC. It encodes CASSLNFDGYTF.

This clone was found once. The J gene is TRBJ2-1, the V gene TRBV3-1 (or the pseudogene TRBV3-2), with no clear D. Between the trimmed V and J ends, which lost 6 bases and 5 bases, there was a span of 5 bases. Germline V gene lookup returns CDR1 LGHDT and CDR2 YNNKEL (reference sequence). CDR3 length equals 11 residues. The CDR3 sequence: CASRGHNEQFF. The CDR3 coding sequence is TGTGCCAGCAGGGGCCACAATGAGCAGTTCTTC.

The rearrangement uses TRBV24-1 and TRBJ2-1; 7 bases match TRBD2. CDR3 length: 16 amino acids. Germline trimming cut 1 base from V and 7 bases from J; bases unmatched to any gene: 9. The V gene's germline CDR1 is KGHDR and CDR2 SFDVKD. CDR3 DNA sequence: TGTGCCACCAGTGATTTTAAGCGGGCCGGGGGGAATGAGCAGTTCTTC. Amino acids: CATSDFKRAGGNEQFF.

The chain uses TRBV27 and TRBJ1-5; 8 bases fit TRBD1. The CDR3 loop spans 12 amino acids. The germline gives CDR1 MNHEY, CDR2 SMNVEV (reference sequence). V shed 11 bases and J 3 bases; nucleotides not matched to a gene: 3. The CDR3 is CAGQGTNQPQHF. CDR3 sequence (DNA): TGTGCCGGACAGGGTACCAATCAGCCCCAGCATTTT.

The gene calls are TRBV10-3 and TRBJ2-7; 7 positions match TRBD2. CDR1 and CDR2 from the germline V gene are ENHRY and SYGVKD. The V segment lost 6 bases and the J segment 0 bases; nucleotides outside the gene matches: 5. This CDR3 comprises 14 residues. CDR3 in DNA: TGTGCCATCAGACTAACTAGCGCCTCCTACGAGCAGTACTTC. Amino acids: CAIRLTSASYEQYF.

The rearrangement links TRBV9 to TRBJ2-7, with 8 bases that match TRBD1. With V trimmed by 4 bases and J by 2 bases, 8 bases remained unmatched. Germline CDR1 is SGDLS and CDR2 is YYNGEE. The CDR3 is 15 amino acids. CDR3 in DNA: TGTGCCAGCAGCCCCTTCGGGACAGGAGCCTACGAGCAGTACTTC. Translated: CASSPFGTGAYEQYF.

The gene calls are TRBV18 and TRBJ2-7; 13 bases are shared with TRBD2. The CDR3 sequence is 15 residues long. J was trimmed by 2 bases and V by 3 bases; bases with no gene match: 1. Germline V CDR1 and CDR2: KGHSH, LQKENI. Here the CDR3 reads CASSPTSGGTYEQYF. CDR3 nucleotides: TGTGCCAGCTCACCGACTAGCGGGGGGACCTACGAGCAGTACTTC. Drawing the rest from reference TRBV18 and TRBJ2-7, the complete variable domain is NAGVMQNPRHLVRRRGQEARLRCSPMKGHSHVYWYRQLPEEGLKFMVYLQKENIIDESGMPKERFSAEFPKEGPSILRIQQVVRGDSAAYFCASSPTSGGTYEQYFGPGTRLTVT.

This clone was observed once. The chain joins TRBV5-1 to TRBJ2-7, with D perhaps matching TRBD1 (7 bases). V was clipped by 5 bases and J by 5 bases, with 14 bases between them. Germline-derived CDR1 and CDR2 are SGHRS and YFSETQ. This CDR3 region has 13 residues. The DNA of the CDR3 is TGCGCCAGCAGGGAGGGGGCCGGGGACGAGCAGTACTTC. It encodes CASREGAGDEQYF.

V is TRBV3-1 (or the pseudogene TRBV3-2) and J is TRBJ1-1; no clear D gene. This CDR3 contains 14 residues. The V end was cut by 1 base, the J end by 4 bases, with 10 bases between. Germline CDR1 LGHDT, CDR2 YNNKEL (reference sequence). The CDR3 loop reads CASSQAVGGTEAFF. In nucleotides, the CDR3 is TGTGCCAGCAGCCAAGCTGTAGGAGGCACTGAAGCTTTCTTT.

This rearrangement joins TRBV6-5 to TRBJ1-6; D is unresolved. The CDR3 contains 12 residues. V lost 7 bases to trimming and J lost 9 bases, with 10 bases between them. Germline CDR1 and CDR2: MNHEY and SVGAGI. CDR3 sequence (DNA): TGTGCCAGCACGCAGGCCATTTCACCCCTCCACTTT. Translated, it gives CASTQAISPLHF.

CDR3 in amino acids: CASSLSGGNYNEQFF. The CDR3 DNA reads TGTGCCAGCAGCTTGTCGGGGGGCAACTACAATGAGCAGTTCTTC. The chain joins TRBV5-4 to TRBJ2-1; D might be TRBD2 (7 bases). This CDR3 is 15 amino acids long. Trimming took off 1 base at V and 3 bases at J, with 11 bases between the two ends. Looked up from germline, CDR1 is SGHNT and CDR2 is YYREEE (reference sequence).

The chain carries TRBV3-1 (or the pseudogene TRBV3-2) and TRBJ2-7; tentatively, D is TRBD1 (7 bases). From germline, CDR1 is LGHDT and CDR2 YNNKEL (reference sequence). Trimming took 4 bases from V and 7 from J, leaving 20 bases between them. CDR3 length: 15 amino acids. This chain's CDR3 is CASSPGGSSWREQYF. The CDR3 DNA is TGTGCCAGCAGCCCAGGGGGGAGTAGTTGGAGAGAGCAGTACTTC.

This sequence joins TRBV24-1 and TRBJ2-1; TRBD2 agrees at 7 bases. The germline CDR1 and CDR2 sequences are KGHDR and SFDVKD. This CDR3 has 15 amino acids. The junction had 6 bases not matched to a gene; V was cut back by 6 bases and J by 2 bases. This CDR3 is CATSQGGGAYNEQFF. The CDR3 nucleotides read TGTGCCACCAGTCAGGGCGGGGGAGCCTACAATGAGCAGTTCTTC.

V and J are TRBV7-9 and TRBJ2-2; D is perhaps TRBD1 (5 bases). Looked up from germline, CDR1 is SEHNR and CDR2 is FQNEAQ (reference sequence). The CDR3 contains 17 residues. V was pared by 0 bases and J by 1 base, with 12 bases between. DNA for the CDR3: TGTGCCAGCAGCTTAGCGATGGGGCGCGGGAACACCGGGGAGCTGTTTTTT. Its translation is CASSLAMGRGNTGELFF.

The chain carries TRBV12-3 or TRBV12-4 and TRBJ1-1, with a tentative D call TRBD1 (5 bases). V lost 5 bases to trimming and J lost 0 bases, with 7 bases between them. The CDR3 spans 13 residues. CDR3 sequence: CASSPGMNTEAFF. For the CDR3, the DNA is TGTGCCAGCAGTCCAGGGATGAACACTGAAGCTTTCTTT.

The rearrangement joins TRBV7-2 to TRBJ2-6; unclear D gene. The V end lost 1 base, the J end lost 0 bases, and 7 bases lay between the germline ends. The CDR3 loop spans 16 amino acids. CDR1 is SGHTA and CDR2 is FQGNSA in the germline V gene. In DNA form, the CDR3 reads TGTGCCAGCAGCTTAGATTCGAGCTCTGGGGCCAACGTCCTGACTTTC. This sequence encodes CASSLDSSSGANVLTF.

The chain is built from TRBV29-1 and TRBJ2-1; 12 nucleotides match TRBD2. Germline CDR1 SQVTM, CDR2 ANQGSEA. This CDR3 is 12 amino acids long. After removal of 7 bases from V and 7 bases from J, the junction contained 2 bases not matched to a gene. The CDR3 DNA sequence: TGCAGCGCTGGGACTAGCGGGAATGAGCAGTTCTTC. This gives the protein CSAGTSGNEQFF.

V and J are TRBV18 and TRBJ2-1; TRBD1 matches 8 bases. V lost 5 bases to trimming and J lost 9 bases; unmatched junction nucleotides: 6. CDR1 and CDR2 (germline): KGHSH, LQKENI. There are 13 residues in the CDR3. The CDR3 sequence: CASSVDRVGEQFF. The CDR3 DNA follows: TGTGCCAGCTCAGTGGACAGGGTCGGTGAGCAGTTCTTC. The entire variable domain, with the rest obtained from reference TRBV18 and TRBJ2-1, is as follows: NAGVMQNPRHLVRRRGQEARLRCSPMKGHSHVYWYRQLPEEGLKFMVYLQKENIIDESGMPKERFSAEFPKEGPSILRIQQVVRGDSAAYFCASSVDRVGEQFFGPGTRLTVL.

This sequence joins TRBV3-1 (or the pseudogene TRBV3-2) and TRBJ1-1; 10 bases agree with TRBD1. The CDR3 has 16 amino acids. Trimming took 1 base from V and 5 from J; bases not matched to a gene: 7. CDR1 is LGHDT, CDR2 YNNKEL, per germline (reference sequence). The CDR3 DNA reads as TGTGCCAGCAGCCAAGTAGGGACAGGGGCGAGGACTGAAGCTTTCTTT. This translates into CASSQVGTGARTEAFF.